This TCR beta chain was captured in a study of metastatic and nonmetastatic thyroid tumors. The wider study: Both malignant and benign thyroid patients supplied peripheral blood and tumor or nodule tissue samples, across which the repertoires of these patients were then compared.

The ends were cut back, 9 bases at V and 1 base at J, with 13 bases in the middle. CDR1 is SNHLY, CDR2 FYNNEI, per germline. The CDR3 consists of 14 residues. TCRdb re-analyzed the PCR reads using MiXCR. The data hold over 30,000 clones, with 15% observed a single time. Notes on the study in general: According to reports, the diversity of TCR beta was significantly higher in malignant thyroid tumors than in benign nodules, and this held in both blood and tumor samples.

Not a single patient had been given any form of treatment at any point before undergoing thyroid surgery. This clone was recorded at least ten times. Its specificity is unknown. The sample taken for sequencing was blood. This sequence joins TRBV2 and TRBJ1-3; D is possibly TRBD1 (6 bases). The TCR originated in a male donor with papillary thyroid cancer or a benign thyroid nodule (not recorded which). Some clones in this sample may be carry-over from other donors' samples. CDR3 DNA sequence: TGTGCCAGTAAAATACAGGGATCTGGAAACACCATATATTTT. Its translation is CASKIQGSGNTIYF.